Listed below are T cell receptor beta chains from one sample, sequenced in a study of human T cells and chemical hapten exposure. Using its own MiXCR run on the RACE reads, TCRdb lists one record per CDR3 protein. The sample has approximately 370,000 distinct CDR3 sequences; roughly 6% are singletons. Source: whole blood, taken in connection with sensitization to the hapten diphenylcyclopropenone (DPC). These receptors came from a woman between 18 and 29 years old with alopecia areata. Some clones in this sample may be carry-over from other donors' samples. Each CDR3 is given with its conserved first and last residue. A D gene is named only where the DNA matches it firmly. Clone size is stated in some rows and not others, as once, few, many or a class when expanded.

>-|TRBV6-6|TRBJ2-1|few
TGTGCCAGCACCGCTACGTCCTACAATGAGCAGTTCTTC
CASTATSYNEQFF
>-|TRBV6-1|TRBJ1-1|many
TGTGCCAGCATAGGACCGACGAACACTGAAGCTTTCTTT
CASIGPTNTEAFF
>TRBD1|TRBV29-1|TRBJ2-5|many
TGCAGCGTTAGGGACAGGTACCAAGAGACCCAGTACTTC
CSVRDRYQETQYF
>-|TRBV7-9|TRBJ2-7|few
TGTGCCAGCAGCCCCACCGGGACTCCGGGACGGGAGCAGTACTTC
CASSPTGTPGREQYF
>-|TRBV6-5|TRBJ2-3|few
TGTGCCAGCAGTTACTCGGGGAGGGGGCTGGTCACAGATACGCAGTATTTT
CASSYSGRGLVTDTQYF
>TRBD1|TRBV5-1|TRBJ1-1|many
TGCGCCAGCAGCTTACGGACAGGGTCGAACACTGAAGCTTTCTTT
CASSLRTGSNTEAFF
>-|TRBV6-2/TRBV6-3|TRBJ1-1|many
TGTGCCAGCAGGGGCCCGCTGAACACTGAAGCTTTCTTT
CASRGPLNTEAFF
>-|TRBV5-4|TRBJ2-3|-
TGTGCCAGCAGCTTGGGGGCTTCCGCAGATACGCAGTATTTT
CASSLGASADTQYF
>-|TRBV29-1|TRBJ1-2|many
TGCAGCGTTGATCAAGGTGGCTACACCTTC
CSVDQGGYTF
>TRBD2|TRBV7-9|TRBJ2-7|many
TGTGCCAGCAGCTCCTCCTGGGGGGGGGCCTACGAGCAGTACTTC
CASSSSWGGAYEQYF
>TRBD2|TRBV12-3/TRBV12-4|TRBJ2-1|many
TGTGCCAGCAGTCTCGGACTAGCGGGGGGGACGTACAATGAGCAGTTCTTC
CASSLGLAGGTYNEQFF
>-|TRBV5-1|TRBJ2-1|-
TGCGCCAGCAGCTTTTATTCAGGGTACAATGAGCAGTTCTTC
CASSFYSGYNEQFF
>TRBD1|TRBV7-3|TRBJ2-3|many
TGTGCCAGCAGCATGAAGGGGGCGGATACGCAGTATTTT
CASSMKGADTQYF
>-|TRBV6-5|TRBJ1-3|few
TGTGCCAGCAGGGAAACCTATCTACGAGGTGGAAACACCATATATTTT
CASRETYLRGGNTIYF
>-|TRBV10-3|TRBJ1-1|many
TGTGCCATCAGTACACAGGGTAACACTGAAGCTTTCTTT
CAISTQGNTEAFF
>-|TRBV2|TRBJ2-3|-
TGTGCCAGCACCCCCCAGGAGGGAGATACGCAGTATTTT
CASTPQEGDTQYF
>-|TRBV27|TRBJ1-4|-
TGTGCCAGCAGCCTCCGGCCCTTTGCAACTAATGAAAAACTGTTTTTT
CASSLRPFATNEKLFF
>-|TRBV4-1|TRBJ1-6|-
TGCGCCAGCAGCCAAGAAGATAACAGACGCTCACCCCTCCACTTT
CASSQEDNRRSPLHF
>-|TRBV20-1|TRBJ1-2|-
TGCAGTGCTAGAGGGGATACTGGCTACACCTTC
CSARGDTGYTF
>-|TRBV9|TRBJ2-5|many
TGTGCCAGCAGCCCAAGGGGTATTGAGACCCAGTACTTC
CASSPRGIETQYF
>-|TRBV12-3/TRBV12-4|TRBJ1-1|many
TGTGCCAGCAAGGGCCCCTTTGCCCGTATGAACACTGAAGCTTTCTTT
CASKGPFARMNTEAFF
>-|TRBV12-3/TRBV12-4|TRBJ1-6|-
TGTGCCAGCACCCAAGGAGGGGTTAATTCACCCCTCCACTTT
CASTQGGVNSPLHF
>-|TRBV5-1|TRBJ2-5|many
TGCGCCACCCTAGAGTCCCCCACAGGTTCAGAGACCCAGTACTTC
CATLESPTGSETQYF
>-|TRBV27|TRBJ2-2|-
TGTGCCAGCAGTTTAATACGGGGGCCCCGCCGGGAGCTGTTTTTT
CASSLIRGPRRELFF
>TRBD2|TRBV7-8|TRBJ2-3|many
TGTGCCAGCAGCCCGCGGAGGGTCGCGGGGGGAACTAGCACAGATACGCAGTATTTT
CASSPRRVAGGTSTDTQYF
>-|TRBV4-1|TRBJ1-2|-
TGCGCCAGCAGCCAAGCATCCAACTATGGCTACACCTTC
CASSQASNYGYTF
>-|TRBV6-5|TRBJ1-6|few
TGTGCCAGCAGTTTAGGACGAAATTCACCCCTCCACTTT
CASSLGRNSPLHF
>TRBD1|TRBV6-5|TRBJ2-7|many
TGTGCCAGCAGTTACGAGGGGGCGAGCTCCTACGAGCAGTACTTC
CASSYEGASSYEQYF
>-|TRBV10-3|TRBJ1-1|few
TGTGCCATCAGTGTTAAGGAAGGTAGGACTGAAGCTTTCTTT
CAISVKEGRTEAFF
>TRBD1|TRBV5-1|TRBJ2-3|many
TGCGCCAGCAGCTTGCCGGGACAGGGGGTGGATACGCAGTATTTT
CASSLPGQGVDTQYF
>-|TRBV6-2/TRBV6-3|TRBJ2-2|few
TGTGCCAGCACCCCCTCGCCGTTAACCGGGGAGCTGTTTTTT
CASTPSPLTGELFF
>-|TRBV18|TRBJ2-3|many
TGTGCCAGCTCTCCAGACAGGGAGGGCACAGATACGCAGTATTTT
CASSPDREGTDTQYF
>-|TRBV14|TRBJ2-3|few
TGTGCCAGCAGCCAAGGGGGACGGCGAGCAGATACGCAGTATTTT
CASSQGGRRADTQYF
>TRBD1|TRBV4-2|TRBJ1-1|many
TGTGCCAGCAGCCAAGTAGGTACAGGGGCCATGAACACTGAAGCTTTCTTT
CASSQVGTGAMNTEAFF
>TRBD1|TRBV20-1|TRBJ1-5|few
TGCAGTGCTAGAGATCGCGGGACAGGGTGGACTCAGCCCCAGCATTTT
CSARDRGTGWTQPQHF
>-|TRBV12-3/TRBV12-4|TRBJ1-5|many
TGTGCCAGCAGTTTTTCCTGGGGGAATCAGCCCCAGCATTTT
CASSFSWGNQPQHF
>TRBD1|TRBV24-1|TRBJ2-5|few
TGTGCCACCAGTGCTCACACAGGGGATGAAGAGACCCAGTACTTC
CATSAHTGDEETQYF
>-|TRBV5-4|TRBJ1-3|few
TGTGCCAGCAGCTTGGGCCAGTCTTCTAGCTCTGGAAACACCATATATTTT
CASSLGQSSSSGNTIYF
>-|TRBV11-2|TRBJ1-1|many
TGTGCCAGCAGCTTATCCTCTTGGGGGGGAGATACTGAAGCTTTCTTT
CASSLSSWGGDTEAFF
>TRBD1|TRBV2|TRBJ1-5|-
TGTGCCAGCAGTGGGACAGGGGGCGTACAGCCCCAGCATTTT
CASSGTGGVQPQHF
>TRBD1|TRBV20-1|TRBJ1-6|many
TGCAGTGCTACGGCACGGACAGGGACCTCACCCCTCCACTTT
CSATARTGTSPLHF
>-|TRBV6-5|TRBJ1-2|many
TGTGCCAGCAGCTTTCAACCGGGACCGAGAAACTATGGCTACACCTTC
CASSFQPGPRNYGYTF
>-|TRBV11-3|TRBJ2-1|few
TGTGCCAGCAGCTTCCGGGACAATGAGCAGTTCTTC
CASSFRDNEQFF
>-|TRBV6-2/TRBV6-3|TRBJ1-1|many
TGTGCCAGCAGTTACTCATGGGAGACTGAAGCTTTCTTT
CASSYSWETEAFF
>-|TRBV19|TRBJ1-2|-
TGTGCCAGTAGTCGATGGGGGGGAGACTATGGCTACACCTTC
CASSRWGGDYGYTF